A selection of T cell receptor beta chains follows, all from one sample in a study of blood T cell repertoires in COVID-19. Sequencing was performed with immunoSEQ multiplex PCR; in TCRdb, only in-frame clones are kept and a portion is missing. The sample records just over 80,000 clones, approximately 90% being singletons. Specimen: PBMCs or T cells enriched from blood (not recorded which). The source of these receptors is a woman aged 50 to 60 with acute COVID-19. The CDR3 runs from the conserved cysteine through the conserved F or W. D genes are given only for firm matches. Size is omitted from some rows. Given values are once, few, many or a class for expanded clones.

D,size,V,length,J,DNA,CDR3
TRBD1,.,TRBV4-2,13,TRBJ1-2,TGTGCCAGCAGCGCACAGGGGCCCGAGGGCTACACCTTC,CASSAQGPEGYTF
.,.,TRBV19,16,TRBJ2-2,TGTGCCAGTAGTCCTCGGACAGTGGCGAACACCGGGGAGCTGTTTTTT,CASSPRTVANTGELFF
.,.,TRBV7-2,17,TRBJ1-5,TGTGCCAGCAGCTTAGTTCTCGGGGGGGCCACAAATCAGCCCCAGCATTTT,CASSLVLGGATNQPQHF
TRBD1,few,TRBV19,14,TRBJ1-2,TGTGCCAGTAGTACAACAGGGGAACCGGGAGGCTACACCTTC,CASSTTGEPGGYTF
.,.,TRBV9,14,TRBJ1-2,TGTGCCAGCAGCGTAGCTAGCCGGGGAGTTGGCTACACCTTC,CASSVASRGVGYTF
TRBD2,.,TRBV2,17,TRBJ2-3,TGTGCCAGCAGTATCGTCCCTAGCGGGGCCTACACAGATACGCAGTATTTT,CASSIVPSGAYTDTQYF
.,.,TRBV27,15,TRBJ1-4,TGTGCCAGCAGTTTATTTGGGACTGCCCCCGAAAAACTGTTTTTT,CASSLFGTAPEKLFF
.,.,TRBV5-4,13,TRBJ2-3,TGTGCCAGCAGCTTGGCGGGCGGGGATACGCAGTATTTT,CASSLAGGDTQYF
.,.,TRBV7-9,14,TRBJ2-1,TGTGCCAGCAGCTTACGGACAGATTACAATGAGCAGTTCTTC,CASSLRTDYNEQFF
.,.,TRBV27,21,TRBJ1-1,TGTGCCAGCAGTTTATTAGGAGTGATCCGCCCGATCCGACTTATGAACACTGAAGCTTTCTTT,CASSLLGVIRPIRLMNTEAFF
.,.,TRBV19,15,TRBJ1-2,TGTGCCAGTAGTACCACAGGGATAAGGGTCGGGGGCTACACCTTC,CASSTTGIRVGGYTF
TRBD2,.,TRBV24-1,18,TRBJ2-3,TGTGCCACCAGTGACCGCGGGACTAGCGGGGGACTCACAGATACGCAGTATTTT,CATSDRGTSGGLTDTQYF
.,.,TRBV13,15,TRBJ1-3,TGTGCCAGCAGCCTAGAGCACTTCTCTGGAAACACCATATATTTT,CASSLEHFSGNTIYF
.,.,TRBV7-3,16,TRBJ2-3,TGTGCCAGCAGCTTAAGCGGGGACTCGAGCACAGATACGCAGTATTTT,CASSLSGDSSTDTQYF
TRBD2,.,TRBV18,16,TRBJ2-2,TGTGCCAGCTCACCGATTCGAGCGGGAGGTACCGGGGAGCTGTTTTTT,CASSPIRAGGTGELFF
.,.,TRBV3-1/TRBV3-2,11,TRBJ2-7,TGTGCCAGCAGTCGGCAGGGTGAGCAGTACTTC,CASSRQGEQYF
.,once,TRBV12-3/TRBV12-4,12,TRBJ1-2,TGTGCCAGCAGTTTTGGAGGGAATGGCTACACCTTC,CASSFGGNGYTF
TRBD2,.,TRBV5-4,14,TRBJ2-7,TGTGCCAGCAGCCCTAGCGGGAAGGAAACGGAGCAGTACTTC,CASSPSGKETEQYF
.,.,TRBV7-7,15,TRBJ2-2,TGTGCCAGCAGTCCAGGTCTCCAGGGAACCGGGGAGCTGTTTTTT,CASSPGLQGTGELFF
TRBD2,.,TRBV7-2,14,TRBJ2-5,TGTGCCAGCAGCGCCGGACTAGCGACAGAGACCCAGTACTTC,CASSAGLATETQYF
.,.,TRBV4-3,16,TRBJ1-6,TGCGCCAGCAGCCAAGATGGGGGCCACTATAATTCACCCCTCCACTTT,CASSQDGGHYNSPLHF
.,.,TRBV19,18,TRBJ1-1,TGTGCCAGTAGTTTAACGCATATAAGGGGAAAGGCGAACACTGAAGCTTTCTTT,CASSLTHIRGKANTEAFF
.,few,TRBV19,13,TRBJ1-4,TGTGCCAGCGGCGGGGGGTCAAATGAAAAACTGTTTTTT,CASGGGSNEKLFF
.,few,TRBV6-5,13,TRBJ2-7,TGTGCCAGCAGCACAGATTCCTCCTACGAGCAGTACTTC,CASSTDSSYEQYF
.,.,TRBV19,14,TRBJ1-5,TGTGCCACCAGGCGGGATTATGCCAATCAGCCCCAGCATTTT,CATRRDYANQPQHF
.,.,TRBV4-3,15,TRBJ2-7,TGCGCCAGCAGCCCCCAATCAAGCGGTGGGAGCGAGCAGTACTTC,CASSPQSSGGSEQYF
TRBD1,.,TRBV5-1,16,TRBJ2-5,TGCGCCAGCAGCTTTGGGCCGGGGACAGGGGGCGAGACCCAGTACTTC,CASSFGPGTGGETQYF
.,.,TRBV29-1,13,TRBJ2-2,TGCAGCGTTGGAGAGGGGGGGCGCGGGGAGCTGTTTTTT,CSVGEGGRGELFF
TRBD1,.,TRBV25-1,16,TRBJ1-2,TGTGCCAGCAGTGAGGGAGGGACAGGGACTAACTATGGCTACACCTTC,CASSEGGTGTNYGYTF
.,.,TRBV2,15,TRBJ2-7,TGTGCCAGCAGGGACGTAGCGAACCTCTCCTACGAGCAGTACTTC,CASRDVANLSYEQYF
.,few,TRBV12-3/TRBV12-4,13,TRBJ2-7,TGTGCCAGCAGTCCCGGGACTGCCTACGAGCAGTACTTC,CASSPGTAYEQYF
.,.,TRBV11-2,14,TRBJ2-5,TGTGCCAGCAGCTTTCTCGAGAGATGGGAGACCCAGTACTTC,CASSFLERWETQYF
TRBD2,.,TRBV3-1/TRBV3-2,16,TRBJ2-7,TGTGCCAGCAGCCAATGGGGGGAGGGCCGGTCCTACGAGCAGTACTTC,CASSQWGEGRSYEQYF
TRBD2,.,TRBV30,13,TRBJ2-5,TGTGCCTGGACTAGCGGGAGCCAAGAGACCCAGTACTTC,CAWTSGSQETQYF
TRBD1,.,TRBV2,16,TRBJ2-3,TGTGCCAGCAGTAAAGCCGGGACAGCCCGCACAGATACGCAGTATTTT,CASSKAGTARTDTQYF
TRBD1,once,TRBV15,16,TRBJ1-5,TGTGCCACCAGCAGGGGACAGGGGGACGGCAATCAGCCCCAGCATTTT,CATSRGQGDGNQPQHF
.,.,TRBV19,14,TRBJ2-5,TGTGCCAGTAGTACCGGGACTGCACAAGAGACCCAGTACTTC,CASSTGTAQETQYF
TRBD2,.,TRBV9,16,TRBJ2-3,TGTGCCAGCACCGCTGTTTTGGGACTAGCTTCGGATACGCAGTATTTT,CASTAVLGLASDTQYF
.,.,TRBV11-2,18,TRBJ1-2,TGTGCCAGCAGCTTAGGGTCTCTCGGGATGGGTTCCCTCTATGGCTACACCTTC,CASSLGSLGMGSLYGYTF
TRBD1,.,TRBV27,14,TRBJ2-5,TGTGCCAGCAGTTTATTTGGGACAGAAGAGACCCAGTACTTC,CASSLFGTEETQYF
.,.,TRBV27,16,TRBJ1-1,TGTGCCAGCAGTTTGGTCTACCCGGGACAGAACACTGAAGCTTTCTTT,CASSLVYPGQNTEAFF
.,.,TRBV6-1,15,TRBJ1-1,TGTGCCAGCAGTGAAGCTGGGGGGGTGAGCACTGAAGCTTTCTTT,CASSEAGGVSTEAFF
TRBD1,.,TRBV11-1,15,TRBJ2-7,TGTGCCAGCAGCTTTCCGGGACAGAGATGGTCGGTGCAGTACTTC,CASSFPGQRWSVQYF
TRBD1,.,TRBV11-3,13,TRBJ1-2,TGTGCCAGCAGTGGACAGGGGGCGAGGGGCTACACCTTC,CASSGQGARGYTF
.,.,TRBV29-1,13,TRBJ1-4,TGCAGCGTTGATGGGGGCGGTAATGAAAAACTGTTTTTT,CSVDGGGNEKLFF
TRBD1,.,TRBV5-1,15,TRBJ1-1,TGCGCCAGCAGCTCCCAGACAGGGGGCAACACTGAAGCTTTCTTT,CASSSQTGGNTEAFF
.,.,TRBV6-2/TRBV6-3,16,TRBJ2-7,TGTGCCAGCAGTTTGAGTCAAGTCACCCACTACGACGAGCAGTACTTC,CASSLSQVTHYDEQYF
TRBD1,.,TRBV29-1,14,TRBJ1-1,TGCAGCGTTACGGGGGCAGGGGGCATCACTGAAGCTTTCTTT,CSVTGAGGITEAFF
.,.,TRBV29-1,16,TRBJ2-1,TGCAGCGTTGAAGATCAGGACAGTAGCACCTACAATGAGCAGTTCTTC,CSVEDQDSSTYNEQFF
.,.,TRBV27,14,TRBJ1-6,TGTGCCAGCAGTCCGACAGTTCCAGTTTCGGCCCTCCACTTT,CASSPTVPVSALHF
.,.,TRBV19,14,TRBJ2-7,TGTGCCAGTAGTATCTCTGGTCTAGCCCCGGAGCAGTACTTC,CASSISGLAPEQYF